The sequence of this T cell receptor (beta chain) was determined in a study of response to subunit inactivated influenza vaccine. Remarks on this clonotype: No antigen is known for it.

TCRdb reprocessed the RT-PCR reads via MiXCR and lists one record per CDR3 protein. This table has under 850,000 distinct CDR3 sequences, under 20% appearing once. CDR3 size: 14 residues. Germline values: CDR1 ENHRY, CDR2 SYGVKD. Between the trimmed V and J ends, which lost 2 bases and 5 bases, there was a span of 13 bases. Findings of the study overall: It was suggested by the authors that few new T cells are recruited by each seasonal influenza vaccination.

This chain uses TRBV10-3 with TRBJ2-7; D possibly corresponds to TRBD1 (5 bases). The specimen was PBMCs from blood, collected roughly 5 days after vaccination. This TCR was recovered from a man aged 50 to 60 who received an inactivated influenza vaccine. Here the CDR3 reads CAISERQGIDEQYF. In nucleotides, the CDR3 is TGTGCCATCAGTGAGAGGCAGGGAATAGACGAGCAGTACTTC.